The rows below give T cell receptor beta chains drawn from one sample of a study of cytomegalovirus exposure and HLA in healthy donors. The repertoire was sequenced with immunoSEQ multiplex PCR; TCRdb's copy has only in-frame clones and lacks some. There are some 67,000 clones in the sample; roughly 78% occur only once, and 9.7% lies in the top ten. Specimen: PBMCs. These receptors came from a man aged 35-49 years in good health and CMV-seronegative. CDR3s include the opening cysteine and the closing phenylalanine or tryptophan. D genes are given only for firm matches. Where a row states a size, it is once, few, many or the class of an expanded clone; other rows omit it.

v_call	d_call	clone_size	j_call	cdr3_aa	cdr3_nt
TRBV6-5	TRBD1	NA	TRBJ2-7	CASQQGATLGEQYF	TGTGCCAGCCAACAGGGGGCGACCCTGGGAGAGCAGTACTTC
TRBV6-4	TRBD1	NA	TRBJ1-1	CASRARAGTGGMNTEAFF	TGTGCCAGCAGAGCGCGCGCCGGGACAGGGGGCATGAACACTGAAGCTTTCTTT
TRBV6-5	NA	NA	TRBJ1-1	CASSPTPNTEAFF	TGTGCCAGCAGTCCTACCCCGAACACTGAAGCTTTCTTT
TRBV10-1	NA	NA	TRBJ2-5	CASGGQMEETQYF	TGCGCCAGCGGTGGGCAGATGGAAGAGACCCAGTACTTC
TRBV28	NA	NA	TRBJ1-2	CASSSAGYGYTF	TGTGCCAGCAGTTCAGCGGGATATGGCTACACCTTC
TRBV7-9	NA	NA	TRBJ1-1	CASSLGLGVAEAFF	TGTGCCAGCAGCTTAGGGCTAGGGGTGGCTGAAGCTTTCTTT
TRBV5-4	TRBD1	few	TRBJ1-2	CASSSPTGGFSLYTF	TGTGCCAGCAGCTCCCCGACAGGGGGCTTTTCCCTCTACACCTTC
TRBV28	NA	NA	TRBJ2-5	CASSSPSREVLQETQYF	TGTGCCAGCAGTTCCCCGAGCAGGGAAGTCCTTCAAGAGACCCAGTACTTC
TRBV7-9	NA	NA	TRBJ1-2	CASSLPAPLGDSVGYTF	TGTGCCAGCAGCTTACCCGCACCCCTCGGGGACTCTGTCGGCTACACCTTC
TRBV4-2	NA	NA	TRBJ1-4	CASSQNTERAGEKLFF	TGTGCCAGCAGCCAGAATACCGAGAGGGCTGGTGAAAAACTGTTTTTT
TRBV5-6	NA	NA	TRBJ2-3	CASSPRTFSTDTQYF	TGTGCCAGCAGCCCCCGGACTTTTTCCACAGATACGCAGTATTTT
TRBV4-1	NA	NA	TRBJ2-5	CASSQATEIQETQYF	TGCGCCAGCAGCCAAGCGACAGAAATCCAAGAGACCCAGTACTTC
TRBV10-2	TRBD2	few	TRBJ2-5	CASSELAGGQETQYF	TGTGCCAGCAGTGAACTAGCGGGGGGGCAAGAGACCCAGTACTTC
TRBV29-1	TRBD1	NA	TRBJ2-5	CSVDRGEETQYF	TGCAGCGTGGACAGGGGGGAAGAGACCCAGTACTTC
TRBV7-2	TRBD1	NA	TRBJ1-6	CASSPRQGAHLSPLHF	TGTGCCAGCAGCCCGCGGCAGGGGGCGCATCTCTCACCCCTCCACTTT
TRBV5-5	TRBD2	NA	TRBJ2-7	CASSLAASGRPSSYEQYF	TGTGCCAGCAGCTTGGCCGCTAGCGGGAGGCCGAGCTCCTACGAGCAGTACTTC
TRBV18	TRBD2	NA	TRBJ2-1	CASSLQGLAGVYEQFF	TGTGCCAGCTCACTTCAAGGACTAGCGGGAGTCTATGAGCAGTTCTTC
TRBV18	NA	NA	TRBJ2-7	CASSLAGSYYEQYF	TGTGCCAGCTCACTCGCAGGGTCTTACTACGAGCAGTACTTC
TRBV7-2	NA	NA	TRBJ1-4	CASSLGSRAGEKLFF	TGTGCCAGCAGCTTAGGTTCCAGGGCGGGGGAAAAACTGTTTTTT
TRBV7-7	NA	NA	TRBJ2-3	CASSPTTGFPQYF	TGTGCCAGCAGCCCCACCACAGGGTTCCCGCAGTATTTT
TRBV7-9	NA	NA	TRBJ2-7	CASSLGGNSPEQYF	TGTGCCAGCAGCTTAGGGGGCAACTCTCCCGAGCAGTACTTC
TRBV6-5	NA	NA	TRBJ1-2	CASSLGGFNYGYTF	TGTGCCAGCAGTCTAGGAGGTTTCAACTATGGCTACACCTTC
TRBV29-1	TRBD2	NA	TRBJ2-1	CSGETSGSPYNEQFF	TGCAGCGGAGAGACTAGCGGGAGCCCCTACAATGAGCAGTTCTTC
TRBV19	NA	few	TRBJ2-7	CASSSAGGGYEQYF	TGTGCCAGTAGTAGCGCAGGGGGAGGCTACGAGCAGTACTTC
TRBV6-4	NA	NA	TRBJ2-3	CASSDAPSDTQYF	TGTGCCAGCAGTGACGCTCCGAGTGATACGCAGTATTTT
TRBV5-1	TRBD2	NA	TRBJ2-1	CASSPTSGATRWNEQFF	TGCGCCAGCAGCCCCACTAGCGGCGCAACCCGCTGGAATGAGCAGTTCTTC